This entry features one T cell receptor beta chain sequence. This specimen belongs to a study of blood T cell repertoires in COVID-19. Original analysis: Amplified reference gene primers provided the basis for estimating nucleated cell counts. The repertoire was sequenced with immunoSEQ multiplex PCR; TCRdb's copy has only in-frame clones and lacks some. From that table come the V and J calls and clone size; the DNA was used to work out D and trimming. Of over 130,000 clones in the sample, roughly 85% were seen once. J was trimmed by 3 bases and V by 5 bases; bases with no gene match: 11. Per the germline V gene, CDR1 is MNHEY and CDR2 is SMNVEV (reference sequence). The CDR3 totals 17 residues.

The sample consisted of peripheral blood. The source is a man aged 45-65 years with acute or convalescent COVID-19. The V call is TRBV27, the J call TRBJ2-5, with 11 bases fitting TRBD2. The CDR3 here is CASSRYALGLAEETQYF. The DNA for the CDR3 is TGTGCCAGCAGTCGCTATGCCCTGGGACTAGCGGAAGAGACCCAGTACTTC.